This T cell receptor (beta chain) emerged from a study of Graves' ophthalmopathy and Graves' hyperthyroidism (dated 2018 in TCRdb). Looking at the study overall: Peripheral blood was collected at initial diagnosis, prior to any treatment. For independent validation, a separate cohort was made up of roughly 19 hyperthyroidism patients plus 17 patients who later progressed from hyperthyroidism to ophthalmopathy. The study used signatures of the TCR beta repertoire to tell Graves' ophthalmopathy apart from Graves' hyperthyroidism and to predict which patients would progress to ophthalmopathy. To explore V-J signatures that distinguish ophthalmopathy from hyperthyroidism, a discovery set of under 110 patients was enrolled, made up of about 40 with ophthalmopathy and 57 with stable hyperthyroidism. Once sampling was done, hyperthyroidism patients were given methimazole at a starting dose of 30 mg daily, while ophthalmopathy patients were given high-dose intravenous methylprednisolone. In total, 135 blood samples were TCR-sequenced: 40 to 45 ophthalmopathy, under 85 hyperthyroidism and some 17 hyperthyroidism-to-ophthalmopathy patients. In six or seven hyperthyroidism patients, the T-cell repertoires found in thyroid tissue were compared with those found in blood.

Patients with ophthalmopathy had moderately to severely active disease, with a Clinical Activity Score of 3 or more, a NOSPECS grade of 4 or more, and a disease duration of less than 3 months. Patients with other autoimmune diseases, uncontrolled infections, pregnancy or lactation were excluded from the study. Diagnosis was based on clinical symptoms, serum thyroxine, TRAb, thyroid ultrasound and orbital computed tomography. Using Ficoll-Paque density gradient centrifugation, PBMCs were isolated from 10 ml of fresh peripheral blood. Total RNA was extracted using Trizol reagent, and RNA quality was checked on an Agilent 2100 Bioanalyzer. CDR1 SGHVS and CDR2 FQNEAQ are derived from the germline V gene. Trimming takes 6 bases off V and 7 bases off J; junction bases not matched to a gene: 14. The CDR3, cysteine through phenylalanine, is 15 amino acids long. Just the 45-base CDR3 DNA is kept, in frame starting at base 1.

This clonotype was recorded at least ten times. Its antigen is currently not known. No quality values exist for individual bases; no much larger clone is one base distant. TCR beta CDR3 regions were amplified from RNA transcripts for repertoire sequencing. The first round of RT-PCR was done with HTBI primers and the Qiagen OneStep RT-PCR kit, and was followed by a second round of multiplex PCR, then size selection and purification. The libraries underwent paired-end sequencing with 100 bp reads on an Illumina HiSeq2000. Per the source publication's procedure: Reads were processed with SOAPnuke, discarding reads with adapters, uncalled bases, mean Phred below 15, or no exact constant-primer or identifier match. COPE v1.2.5 was used to merge the high-quality paired reads. Clonotypes were defined as unique nucleotide sequences and were aligned to IMGT TRB V, D and J references using MiTCR v1.1. Analysis was restricted to V-J combinations with a frequency above 0.0001, which covered roughly 99% of repertoires. For each V-J combination, a TCR clonal expansion and chaos score was defined as F50 clonal expansion divided by the chaos observed in the TCRdist matrix. Welch's t-statistics and random forest were used to reduce features to over ten V-J combinations, which were fed into a naive Bayes classifier. The Morisita-Horn index was used to measure how similar the thyroid and blood repertoires were. The raw public data were reprocessed by TCRdb itself: fastp quality trimming at Q25, MiXCR clonotype calling, in-frame beta chains only. Identical CDR3 proteins give one entry, which carries the most common genes and DNA. The V and J calls follow TCRdb's processing rather than the paper's. This sample has 350,000 or so distinct CDR3 sequences in its table, and roughly 16% of those were observed once. Of the sample, roughly an eighth falls within the top ten clones.

Beyond this particular receptor, the publication reports: In cross-validation, the 13-signature model distinguished ophthalmopathy from stable hyperthyroidism with 85% to 90% sensitivity and about 84% specificity, and in the test set the corresponding values were roughly 80% and 75%. Most of the expanded thyroid clonotypes with a frequency above 0.001 were also detected in blood, and it was suggested that the thyroid immune response may be reflected by blood repertoires. Sample size was not predetermined statistically, and investigators were not blinded to group allocation. In validation, the model predicted ophthalmopathy progression with more than 70% sensitivity and about 73% specificity; some twelve predicted patients were CT-confirmed with GO in a median of approximately six months.

Sequenced input: peripheral blood. The sequence is built from TRBV7-8 and TRBJ2-7; TRBD1 matches 8 bases in the middle. This TCR derives from an adult man with Graves' ophthalmopathy. The CDR3 protein is CASRQGAGSGVEQYF. The nucleotide sequence reads as follows: TGTGCCAGCAGGCAGGGGGCAGGGTCGGGTGTGGAGCAGTACTTC.